Detailed here is one TCR beta chain. Antigen unknown. The germline V gene encodes CDR1 SGHTA and CDR2 FQGNSA. The germline V and J ends were trimmed by 3 bases and 6 bases, with 9 bases remaining between them. The CDR3 loop spans 12 amino acids. The assay was immunoSEQ multiplex PCR, and TCRdb's table has in-frame clones only and misses some. The sample contains about 47,000 clones, approximately 80% of which appear only once. This sample was taken from a study of CD4 T cells in relation to SARS-CoV-2 and coronaviruses. This clonotype was obtained from an adult with COVID-19. Sequenced sample: naive CD4+ T cells from PBMCs, cultured in vitro. Subset of the sample: naive CD4+ T cells isolated by negative enrichment. V usage is TRBV7-2 and J usage is TRBJ2-7; D gene ambiguous. The CDR3 DNA reads as TGTGCCAGCAGCTTTTTAGCATCCGAGCAGTACTTC. Its protein is CASSFLASEQYF.